A single sample is the source of the 28 T cell receptor beta chains below, sequenced in a study of blood T cell repertoires in COVID-19. Only in-frame clones appear in the TCRdb table, and some are missing; sequencing was by immunoSEQ multiplex PCR. Among roughly 200,000 clones, more than 80% were seen once, and the ten largest hold around 1.3%. The sample comprised PBMCs or T cells enriched from blood (not recorded which). The receptors come from a man under 40 who had recovered from COVID-19.

The V and J genes are TRBV7-8 and TRBJ2-7; 7 bases are shared with TRBD1. V shed 5 bases, J shed 2 bases, and the junction held 15 bases outside the gene matches. CDR1 is SGHVS, CDR2 FQNEAQ, per germline. The CDR3 totals 17 residues. The CDR3 reads CASSATGAPPPTYEQYF. The CDR3 DNA is TGTGCCAGCAGCGCCACAGGGGCCCCTCCCCCTACCTACGAGCAGTACTTC. The complete variable domain, with remaining parts taken from reference TRBV7-8 and TRBJ2-7, reads GAGVSQSPRYKVAKRGQDVALRCDPISGHVSLFWYQQALGQGPEFLTYFQNEAQLDKSGLPSDRFFAERPEGSVSTLKIQRTQQEDSAVYLCASSATGAPPPTYEQYFGPGTRLTVT.

The chain employs TRBV4-3 and TRBJ2-1; TRBD2 matches 13 bases. The CDR3 runs 18 residues. Germline V CDR1 and CDR2: LGHNA, YSLEER. V gave up 0 bases and J gave up 12 bases; unmatched junction bases: 14. This CDR3 is CASSQDGALAGGPRGQFF. Written as DNA, the CDR3 is TGCGCCAGCAGCCAAGACGGCGCACTAGCGGGGGGGCCCCGAGGGCAGTTCTTC.

This chain connects TRBV4-3 to TRBJ2-1; D possibly corresponds to TRBD1 (5 bases). Trimming removed 1 base from V and 5 bases from J, with 12 bases in between. Germline loops: CDR1 LGHNA, CDR2 YSLEER. This CDR3 is built from 15 residues. This chain's CDR3 is CASSQGGKKDNEQFF. In DNA, the CDR3 is TGCGCCAGCAGCCAAGGGGGCAAGAAGGACAATGAGCAGTTCTTC.

The chain uses TRBV5-4 and TRBJ2-1, with TRBD2 matching 11 bases. Germline lookup yields CDR1 SGHNT and CDR2 YYREEE (reference sequence). V lost 2 bases, J lost 9 bases, and 4 bases stayed unmatched. This CDR3 spans 14 amino acids. The chain's CDR3 is CASSFLAGGAEQFF. In DNA, the CDR3 is TGTGCCAGCAGCTTCCTAGCGGGGGGCGCTGAGCAGTTCTTC.

This rearrangement joins TRBV19 to TRBJ1-1; 7 bases agree with TRBD1. Germline lookup yields CDR1 LNHDA and CDR2 SQIVND (reference sequence). V was clipped by 0 bases and J by 3 bases; unmatched bases: 4. CDR3 length equals 15 residues. The CDR3 coding sequence is TGTGCCAGTAGTATAGACCTAACAGGGGACACTGAAGCTTTCTTT. Its protein is CASSIDLTGDTEAFF.

The chain joins TRBV19 to TRBJ2-7; 12 positions match TRBD1. The CDR3 loop spans 14 amino acids. Losses at the gene ends were 6 bases for V and 3 bases for J; bases not matched to a gene: 3. Per the germline V gene, CDR1 is LNHDA and CDR2 is SQIVND (reference sequence). The CDR3 region is CASSGTGGIYEQYF. The CDR3 region has the DNA TGTGCCAGTAGCGGGACAGGGGGCATCTACGAGCAGTACTTC.

The rearrangement links TRBV10-3 to TRBJ2-1, with D perhaps matching TRBD1 (6 bases). Trimming removed 2 bases from V and 7 bases from J, with 12 bases in between. CDR1 is ENHRY, CDR2 SYGVKD, per germline. The CDR3 has 14 residues. The CDR3 region is CAISEPSGENEQFF. CDR3 sequence (DNA): TGTGCCATCAGTGAGCCGTCAGGGGAGAATGAGCAGTTCTTC.

The rearrangement joins TRBV21-1 to TRBJ1-1; TRBD1 was called by the table and not checked on the DNA. TRBV21-1 corresponds to a pseudogene. The CDR3 spans 15 residues. Here the CDR3 DNA reads TGTGCCAGCAGCAAAGAGGCCAGGCTGAACACTGAAGCTTTCTTT. Its translation: CASSKEARLNTEAFF.

The chain links TRBV9 to TRBJ2-7, with 12 bases identical to TRBD2. In germline, CDR1 is SGDLS, CDR2 YYNGEE. This CDR3 has 15 amino acids. The V segment lost 0 bases and the J segment 2 bases; nucleotides outside the gene matches: 0. The CDR3 coding sequence is TGTGCCAGCAGCGTAGGACTAGCGGGAGCCTACGAGCAGTACTTC. The encoded protein is CASSVGLAGAYEQYF.

The gene calls are TRBV15 and TRBJ2-7, with a possible D match to TRBD1 (5 bases). CDR1 and CDR2 (germline): LNHNV, YYDKDF (reference sequence). This CDR3 is 12 amino acids long. Trimming removed 8 bases from V and 5 bases from J, with 13 bases in between. Here the CDR3 DNA reads TGTGCCACCGGTAGGGGTTACGACGAGCAGTACTTC. Translated, it gives CATGRGYDEQYF.

This clone was seen a single time. CDR3 region: CASSPRQHQETQYF. The CDR3 coding sequence is TGTGCCAGCAGTCCACGACAGCACCAAGAGACCCAGTACTTC. V gene TRBV28 combines with J gene TRBJ2-5, with a possible D match to TRBD1 (5 bases). Per the germline V gene, CDR1 is MDHEN and CDR2 is SYDVKM. V was cut by 5 bases and J by 0 bases, with 10 bases left in between. The CDR3 extends over 14 amino acids. Supplemented by reference TRBV28 and TRBJ2-5, the full variable domain reads DVKVTQSSRYLVKRTGEKVFLECVQDMDHENMFWYRQDPGLGLRLIYFSYDVKMKEKGDIPEGYSVSREKKERFSLILESASTNQTSMYLCASSPRQHQETQYFGPGTRLLVL.

This chain uses TRBV4-1 with TRBJ2-7; TRBD2 matches at 9 bases. CDR3 length equals 16 residues. V shed 4 bases and J 3 bases; nucleotides not matched to a gene: 10. Germline CDR1 is MGHRA and CDR2 is YSYEKL. The CDR3 DNA follows: TGCGCCAGCAGCCTTCTCCCGGGACTAGCTCTCTACGAGCAGTACTTC. It translates to CASSLLPGLALYEQYF.

The gene calls are TRBV19 and TRBJ1-4, with TRBD1 as a possible D gene (6 bases). V lost 3 bases, J lost 7 bases, and 15 bases lay in between. The CDR3 contains 15 residues. The germline V gene has CDR1 LNHDA and CDR2 SQIVND (reference sequence). The CDR3 reads CASSIVGGQREKLFF. As DNA, the CDR3 is TGTGCCAGTAGTATCGTCGGGGGGCAACGTGAAAAACTGTTTTTT.

This rearrangement joins TRBV25-1 to TRBJ2-7, with 9 bases lining up with TRBD1. The CDR3 runs to 16 residues. Germline trimming cut 0 bases from V and 4 bases from J; bases unmatched to any gene: 7. Germline V gives CDR1 MGHDK, CDR2 SYGVNS. The CDR3 nucleotides are TGTGCCAGCAGTGAATACTTGGGACAGGGACGATACGAGCAGTACTTC. Translation gives CASSEYLGQGRYEQYF.

The rearrangement uses TRBV7-9 and TRBJ1-5; D unresolved. The germline V and J ends were trimmed by 4 bases and 0 bases, with 7 bases remaining between them. Germline V gene sequence: CDR1 SEHNR, CDR2 FQNEAQ (reference sequence). The CDR3 is 14 amino acids. CDR3 nucleotide sequence: TGTGCCAGCAGCTGGGAGAATAGCAATCAGCCCCAGCATTTT. As protein: CASSWENSNQPQHF.

The chain carries TRBV12-3 or TRBV12-4 and TRBJ1-6; D unclear. V was cut by 5 bases and J by 7 bases, with 9 bases left in between. The CDR3 is 13 residues long. CDR3 bases: TGTGCCAGCAGTCGGGAGTTCAATTCACCCCTCCACTTT. Translation: CASSREFNSPLHF.

V gene TRBV25-1 combines with J gene TRBJ2-1; 11 bases fit TRBD2. The V gene's germline CDR1 is MGHDK and CDR2 SYGVNS. The junction had 4 bases not matched to a gene; V was cut back by 3 bases and J by 0 bases. This CDR3 is 17 amino acids long. The CDR3 reads CASSDIAGGSSYNEQFF. CDR3 DNA: TGTGCCAGCAGTGATATAGCGGGAGGGAGCTCCTACAATGAGCAGTTCTTC.

This clone has only one observation. J is TRBJ2-7 and V is TRBV19, with TRBD1 matching over 7 bases. V was pared by 10 bases and J by 3 bases, with 6 bases of the junction left unmatched. CDR1 is LNHDA and CDR2 is SQIVND in the germline V gene (reference sequence). This CDR3 is built from 12 residues. DNA of the CDR3: TGTGCCACTCGGGACAGATACTACGAGCAGTACTTC. The encoded protein is CATRDRYYEQYF.

The chain employs TRBV19 and TRBJ2-1, with D tentatively TRBD1 (6 bases). CDR1 LNHDA and CDR2 SQIVND come from the germline V gene (reference sequence). This CDR3 contains 15 residues. V was shortened by 1 base and J by 4 bases, with 11 bases between the two germline ends. The CDR3 loop is CASSIGGQVYNEQFF. The CDR3 nucleotides read TGTGCCAGTAGTATAGGGGGGCAGGTTTACAATGAGCAGTTCTTC. Looking up the rest from reference TRBV19 and TRBJ2-1 gives the full variable domain: DGGITQSPKYLFRKEGQNVTLSCEQNLNHDAMYWYRQDPGQGLRLIYYSQIVNDFQKGDIAEGYSVSREKKESFPLTVTSAQKNPTAFYLCASSIGGQVYNEQFFGPGTRLTVL.

The V and J genes are TRBV5-1 and TRBJ1-5; 7 bases agree with TRBD1. Germline V lookup: CDR1 SGHRS, CDR2 YFSETQ. Trimming cost V 4 bases and J 0 bases; bases outside gene matches: 1. CDR3 length: 14 residues. CDR3 nucleotide sequence: TGCGCCAGCAGCCCAGGGGGTAGCAATCAGCCCCAGCATTTT. Its protein product is CASSPGGSNQPQHF.

The chain links TRBV7-8 to TRBJ2-3; TRBD2 agrees at 14 bases. This CDR3 is built from 23 residues. Germline values: CDR1 SGHVS, CDR2 FQNEAQ. V trimming: 5 bases; J trimming: 2 bases; junction bases outside the gene matches: 24. CDR3 in amino acids: CASSPFYQGTPGLAGEFTDTQYF. The CDR3 coding sequence is TGTGCCAGCAGCCCTTTTTACCAGGGGACGCCGGGACTAGCGGGGGAGTTCACAGATACGCAGTATTTT.

The chain recombines TRBV15 with TRBJ1-2; D unclear. CDR1 is LNHNV, CDR2 YYDKDF, per germline (reference sequence). Trimming removed 5 bases from V and 2 bases from J, with 9 bases in between. The CDR3 extends over 13 amino acids. As DNA, the CDR3 is TGTGCCACCAGCGGCGGTAAAAACTATGGCTACACCTTC. It codes for CATSGGKNYGYTF.

This clone came up once. The chain carries TRBV6-1 and TRBJ1-2; 7 nucleotides agree with TRBD1. From germline, CDR1 is MNHNS and CDR2 SASEGT. This CDR3 is 17 amino acids long. V was clipped by 2 bases and J by 2 bases; unmatched bases: 11. DNA for the CDR3: TGTGCCAGCAGTGAACTCTGGGACAGTAACCTAAACTATGGCTACACCTTC. It yields the protein CASSELWDSNLNYGYTF.

J is TRBJ2-5 and V is TRBV3-1 (or the pseudogene TRBV3-2); weak D call: TRBD2 (6 bases). From germline, CDR1 is LGHDT and CDR2 YNNKEL (reference sequence). Trimming pared 2 bases from V and 9 bases from J, leaving 7 bases between. This CDR3 is built from 11 residues. In DNA form, the CDR3 reads TGTGCCAGCAGCCAAAGGGAGGCCCAGTACTTC. Protein product: CASSQREAQYF.

This clone was observed a single time. The V gene is TRBV5-1, the J gene TRBJ2-7, with D tentatively TRBD1 (5 bases). Germline V gene data show CDR1 as SGHRS and CDR2 as YFSETQ. The CDR3 extends over 14 amino acids. The ends were cut back, 5 bases at V and 5 bases at J, with 17 bases in the middle. CDR3 DNA: TGCGCCAGCAGACAGGACGGACCCCTGGACGAGCAGTACTTC. This encodes CASRQDGPLDEQYF. Together with reference TRBV5-1 and TRBJ2-7, the CDR3 gives the full variable domain: KAGVTQTPRYLIKTRGQQVTLSCSPISGHRSVSWYQQTPGQGLQFLFEYFSETQRNKGNFPGRFSGRQFSNSRSEMNVSTLELGDSALYLCASRQDGPLDEQYFGPGTRLTVT.

The chain couples TRBV19 to TRBJ1-5, with 8 bases aligning to TRBD1. The trim removed 5 bases at V and 0 bases at J, leaving 6 bases unmatched. Per the germline V gene, CDR1 is LNHDA and CDR2 is SQIVND (reference sequence). The CDR3 loop spans 16 amino acids. DNA of the CDR3: TGTGCCAGTAGTCCGTGGGGACAGGTTAGCAATCAGCCCCAGCATTTT. It specifies CASSPWGQVSNQPQHF.

The CDR3 coding sequence is TGTGCCAGCAGCCGGGGGTACCTAGAGACCCAGTACTTC. Residues: CASSRGYLETQYF. The rearrangement links TRBV5-4 to TRBJ2-5; D might be TRBD2 (6 bases). The CDR3 is 13 amino acids. Germline loops: CDR1 SGHNT, CDR2 YYREEE (reference sequence). Trimming stripped 4 bases from V and 4 bases from J, with 11 bases between.

The gene calls are TRBV6-5 and TRBJ1-1; D is uncertain. Deletions cut 6 bases from V and 2 bases from J, with 13 bases between. The germline V gene has CDR1 MNHEY and CDR2 SVGAGI. The CDR3 is 14 amino acids. CDR3 nucleotides: TGTGCCAGCAGCATCTCAAGCCTAAACACTGAAGCTTTCTTT. This gives the protein CASSISSLNTEAFF.